Listed here are 17 T cell receptor beta chains from one sample, sequenced in a study of OX40 agonist ivuxolimab in advanced cancers. Method: immunoSEQ multiplex PCR; TCRdb's copy keeps in-frame clones and lacks some. The sample includes 34,000 or so clones, roughly 89% seen only once; the top ten take about 32%. The specimen was CD4+ or CD8+ T cells sorted from blood, collected in a trial of the OX40 agonist ivuxolimab. The source of these receptors is an adult with an advanced solid tumor such as melanoma, head and neck, liver or kidney cancer.

This clone has a single count. The chain is built from TRBV30 and TRBJ2-3; TRBD2 aligns across 7 bases. The V segment lost 2 bases and the J segment 5 bases; nucleotides outside the gene matches: 7. In germline, CDR1 is GTSNPN, CDR2 SVGIG (reference sequence). This CDR3 comprises 14 residues. CDR3 amino acids: CAWSSGRGRDTQYF. CDR3 DNA sequence: TGTGCCTGGAGTAGTGGGAGGGGTAGAGATACGCAGTATTTT.

V is TRBV19 and J is TRBJ1-5; 10 bases line up with TRBD1. Germline V gives CDR1 LNHDA, CDR2 SQIVND (reference sequence). The J segment lost 6 bases and the V segment lost 5 bases, leaving 10 bases of the junction unmatched. The CDR3 contains 16 residues. CDR3 region: CASSLPGQGTLQPQHF. Here the CDR3 DNA reads TGTGCCAGTAGTTTACCGGGACAGGGGACCCTTCAGCCCCAGCATTTT.

In its sample, this clone was seen once. This sequence joins TRBV6-6 and TRBJ2-4; the D is unclear. The CDR3 sequence is 11 residues long. Germline CDR1 reads MNHNY; CDR2 reads SVGAGI (reference sequence). V was cut by 6 bases and J by 16 bases, with 16 bases left in between. The CDR3 is CASSPAQELYF. CDR3 sequence (DNA): TGTGCCAGCAGCCCCGCTCAAGAGCTCTACTTC.

To note about this clone: Sequence at one end of the junction differs from germline and may be a read error. The gene calls are TRBV7-7 and TRBJ2-2; 9 nucleotides align to TRBD1. Germline CDR1 and CDR2: SSHAT and FNYEAQ (reference sequence). This CDR3 region has 14 residues. In DNA, the CDR3 is TGTGCTAGCAGCCCCGGGACAGGGATCGGGGAGCTGTTTTTT. Translating gives CASSPGTGIGELFF.

The rearrangement joins TRBV27 to TRBJ2-5; no firm D call. From germline, CDR1 is MNHEY and CDR2 SMNVEV (reference sequence). This CDR3 spans 12 amino acids. The ends were cut back, 6 bases at V and 0 bases at J, with 5 bases in the middle. CDR3 amino acids: CASSTNQETQYF. In nucleotides, the CDR3 is TGTGCCAGCAGCACAAACCAAGAGACCCAGTACTTC.

Sample share makes this clone medium-sized. V usage is TRBV27 and J usage is TRBJ2-7, with D unresolved. Between the trimmed V and J ends, which lost 6 bases and 3 bases, there was a span of 18 bases. The CDR3 runs to 15 residues. CDR1 and CDR2 from the germline V gene are MNHEY and SMNVEV (reference sequence). CDR3 in DNA: TGTGCCAGCAGATATACGGTTCTCGACCTCTACGAGCAGTACTTC. Protein: CASRYTVLDLYEQYF.

This chain connects TRBV2 to TRBJ1-1; D unclear. This CDR3 has 15 residues. Germline CDR1 SNHLY, CDR2 FYNNEI. Trimming took off 1 base at V and 0 bases at J, with 9 bases between the two ends. CDR3 amino acids: CASSEEGMMNTEAFF. The CDR3, as DNA: TGTGCCAGCAGTGAAGAGGGAATGATGAACACTGAAGCTTTCTTT.

The chain couples TRBV5-1 to TRBJ1-4; D is undetermined. CDR1 and CDR2 (germline): SGHRS, YFSETQ. This CDR3 has 21 amino acids. With 1 base removed from V and 0 bases from J, the gap between germline ends came to 25 bases. CDR3 sequence (DNA): TGCGCCAGCAGCTTGCGGGGTTTAGTGGCAGAGAGGATCACAACTAATGAAAAACTGTTTTTT. The encoded protein is CASSLRGLVAERITTNEKLFF.

The rearrangement uses TRBV29-1 and TRBJ2-7; D gene ambiguous. CDR3 length: 14 residues. Germline lookup yields CDR1 SQVTM and CDR2 ANQGSEA. Trimming removed 6 bases at V and 3 bases at J, with 18 bases between. The CDR3 region is CSVVDSNRYYEQYF. The CDR3 region has the DNA TGCAGCGTCGTCGACTCAAACCGCTACTACGAGCAGTACTTC.

The rearrangement uses TRBV7-9 and TRBJ2-1, with 7 bases identical to TRBD2. The germline V gene encodes CDR1 SEHNR and CDR2 FQNEAQ (reference sequence). V shed 5 bases and J 3 bases; nucleotides not matched to a gene: 10. CDR3 size: 16 residues. The chain's CDR3 is CASSPGLAVFYNEQFF. The CDR3 nucleotides read TGTGCCAGCAGCCCCGGGCTAGCGGTTTTCTACAATGAGCAGTTCTTC.

The chain recombines TRBV6-4 with TRBJ1-4; D may be TRBD1 (5 bases). Trimming pared 7 bases from V and 7 bases from J, leaving 13 bases between. The CDR3 contains 13 residues. Germline loops: CDR1 MRHNA, CDR2 SNTAGT. Written as DNA, the CDR3 is TGTGCCAGCACCAAGCATAGGGGTGAAAAACTGTTTTTT. Residues: CASTKHRGEKLFF.

This clone turned up a few times. The chain has TRBV27 and TRBJ1-5, with a weak D call TRBD1 (5 bases). Trimming took off 8 bases at V and 2 bases at J, with 13 bases between the two ends. Germline CDR1 and CDR2: MNHEY and SMNVEV (reference sequence). The length of the CDR3 is 14 residues. The CDR3: CASCQGLGNQPQHF. The CDR3 DNA sequence: TGTGCCAGCTGCCAGGGTCTGGGCAATCAGCCCCAGCATTTT.

This clone was seen more than once but under ten times. The chain couples TRBV4-1 to TRBJ2-7; 9 bases line up with TRBD1. The CDR3 contains 15 residues. The J segment lost 4 bases and the V segment lost 4 bases, leaving 8 bases of the junction unmatched. Germline V gives CDR1 MGHRA, CDR2 YSYEKL. Here the CDR3 reads CASSPGTGFEYEQYF. The DNA for the CDR3 is TGCGCCAGCAGCCCCGGGACAGGGTTTGAGTACGAGCAGTACTTC.

This clone was seen a few times. The CDR3 spells CASTGQGLNQPQHF. The CDR3 DNA is TGTGCCAGCACGGGACAGGGCCTCAATCAGCCCCAGCATTTT. V is TRBV19 and J is TRBJ1-5, with 9 bases identical to TRBD1. CDR1 is LNHDA, CDR2 SQIVND, per germline (reference sequence). Unmatched junction bases numbered 6, after V lost 9 bases and J lost 3 bases. The length of the CDR3 is 14 residues.

This chain links TRBV11-2 with TRBJ2-5; 9 bases map to TRBD2. The V gene end was trimmed by 0 bases and the J gene end by 1 base; junction bases not matched to a gene: 3. The germline CDR1 and CDR2 sequences are SGHAT and FQNNGV. The CDR3 consists of 16 residues. This CDR3 reads CASSLDQAGGQETQYF. Here the CDR3 DNA reads TGTGCCAGCAGCTTAGATCAAGCGGGGGGCCAAGAGACCCAGTACTTC.

The chain has TRBV9 and TRBJ2-2; tentative D call: TRBD2 (5 bases). This CDR3 comprises 16 residues. V lost 2 bases to trimming and J lost 1 base, with 12 bases between them. Germline V gene lookup returns CDR1 SGDLS and CDR2 YYNGEE. In nucleotides, the CDR3 is TGTGCCAGCAGCGTCCCGGAGGATCTGAACACCGGGGAGCTGTTTTTT. This translates into CASSVPEDLNTGELFF.

This rearrangement joins TRBV2 to TRBJ2-1; D may match TRBD1 or TRBD2 (5 bases each). Per germline, CDR1 SNHLY and CDR2 FYNNEI. CDR3 length equals 12 residues. Trimming shortened V by 4 bases and J by 5 bases, and 6 bases separated the two germline ends. The DNA for the CDR3 is TGTGCCAGCAGTGGAGGGGACAATGAGCAGTTCTTC. This sequence encodes CASSGGDNEQFF.